This entry describes one T cell receptor beta chain. Sequencing was performed with immunoSEQ multiplex PCR; in TCRdb, only in-frame clones are kept and a portion is missing. Among fewer than 200,000 clones listed, about 85% were seen once. Trimming cost V 6 bases and J 0 bases; bases outside gene matches: 6. Germline-derived CDR1 and CDR2 are KGHSH and LQKENI. This CDR3 is 15 amino acids long. These data are taken from a study of blood T cell repertoires in COVID-19. Source material: peripheral blood. The genes are TRBV18 and TRBJ1-1; TRBD1 agrees at 8 bases. The receptor comes from a woman aged 50 to 65 with COVID-19, enrolled during active disease. The CDR3 bases are TGTGCCAGCTCGCCATACAGGGGGTTGAACACTGAAGCTTTCTTT. Translated, it gives CASSPYRGLNTEAFF.